A single sample is the source of the 19 T cell receptor beta chains below, sequenced in a study of cytomegalovirus exposure and HLA in healthy donors. The study ran its PCR with 60 Vbeta and 13 Jbeta primers. Produced via immunoSEQ multiplex PCR; TCRdb's table is partial and in-frame only. The table lists about 110,000 clones, roughly 74% of them singletons. The sequencing input was PBMCs. The source is a man between 35 and 55 years old in good health and CMV-seronegative.

This chain uses TRBV6-5 with TRBJ2-7; 7 nucleotides line up with TRBD2. The germline V gene has CDR1 MNHEY and CDR2 SVGAGI. After removal of 8 bases from V and 4 bases from J, the junction contained 8 bases not matched to a gene. CDR3 length: 13 residues. CDR3 nucleotide sequence: TGTGCCAGCGGGTGGACTAGGAGTTACGAGCAGTACTTC. It specifies CASGWTRSYEQYF.

Here the CDR3 DNA reads TGTGCCAGCAGCTTGCGTCTTTGGCGGGGGGGTGAAGAGACCCAGTACTTC. Its protein product is CASSLRLWRGGEETQYF. The rearrangement links TRBV5-4 to TRBJ2-5; 9 bases line up with TRBD2. The CDR3 length is 17 residues. V lost 1 base and J lost 3; bases outside the gene matches: 10. Germline V gives CDR1 SGHNT, CDR2 YYREEE (reference sequence). The complete variable domain, with remaining parts taken from reference TRBV5-4 and TRBJ2-5, reads ETGVTQSPTHLIKTRGQQVTLRCSSQSGHNTVSWYQQALGQGPQFIFQYYREEENGRGNFPPRFSGLQFPNYSSELNVNALELDDSALYLCASSLRLWRGGEETQYFGPGTRLLVL.

The chain has TRBV6-1 and TRBJ1-2; 11 nucleotides align to TRBD1. Germline loops: CDR1 MNHNS, CDR2 SASEGT. Trimming cost V 4 bases and J 8 bases; bases outside gene matches: 12. This CDR3 has 16 residues. As DNA, the CDR3 is TGTGCCAGCAGTGGGACAGGGGGCGCTTTGAGAGGAGGCTACACCTTC. As protein: CASSGTGGALRGGYTF.

The chain uses TRBV6-1 and TRBJ2-3; a weak D match, TRBD1 (6 bases). The ends were cut back, 4 bases at V and 4 bases at J, with 12 bases in the middle. Germline loops: CDR1 MNHNS, CDR2 SASEGT. The CDR3 consists of 14 residues. CDR3 in DNA: TGTGCCAGCAGTGGGGGGCTGGTGGCAGATACGCAGTATTTT. It translates to CASSGGLVADTQYF.

J is TRBJ2-7 and V is TRBV13, with 7 bases lining up with TRBD1. CDR3 length equals 16 residues. Germline V CDR1 and CDR2: PRHDT, FYEKMQ (reference sequence). Trimming removed 5 bases from V and 0 bases from J; junction bases left unmatched: 10. The CDR3 reads CASSVKWAGGSYEQYF. The CDR3 nucleotides read TGTGCCAGCAGCGTAAAATGGGCAGGGGGCTCCTACGAGCAGTACTTC. The variable domain in full, with the rest retrieved from reference TRBV13 and TRBJ2-7, is AAGVIQSPRHLIKEKRETATLKCYPIPRHDTVYWYQQGPGQDPQFLISFYEKMQSDKGSIPDRFSAQQFSDYHSELNMSSLELGDSALYFCASSVKWAGGSYEQYFGPGTRLTVT.

The gene calls are TRBV16 and TRBJ1-2; maybe TRBD1 (5 bases). V dropped 4 bases and J dropped 2 bases, with 17 bases sitting between them. CDR1 and CDR2 (germline): KGHSY, FQNENV. The CDR3 consists of 16 residues. Here the CDR3 DNA reads TGTGCCAGCAGCCCCAAACCCGGGGGTTCAAACTATGGCTACACCTTC. Protein: CASSPKPGGSNYGYTF.

The J gene is TRBJ1-2, the V gene TRBV10-3, with 9 bases lining up with TRBD1. Trimming at V came to 5 bases and at J to 8 bases, leaving 6 bases not matched to a gene. The CDR3 is made up of 13 amino acids. Looked up from germline, CDR1 is ENHRY and CDR2 is SYGVKD. CDR3 nucleotide sequence: TGTGCCATCAGTCCTACAGGGGGCGACGGCTACACCTTC. Amino acid sequence: CAISPTGGDGYTF.

In this sample, this clone turned up once. This rearrangement joins TRBV13 to TRBJ1-1; weak D call: TRBD1 (6 bases). The CDR3 covers 15 residues. Trimming stripped 6 bases from V and 3 bases from J, with 17 bases between. Germline V gene sequence: CDR1 PRHDT, CDR2 FYEKMQ (reference sequence). CDR3 region: CASRTWGGADTEAFF. In DNA, the CDR3 is TGTGCCAGCAGGACATGGGGGGGGGCGGACACTGAAGCTTTCTTT.

The chain's CDR3 is CASSESRVRATYEQYF. For the CDR3, the DNA is TGTGCCAGCAGTGAAAGTAGGGTGCGGGCCACCTACGAGCAGTACTTC. The chain has TRBV6-1 and TRBJ2-7; D possibly corresponds to TRBD2 (5 bases). The germline gives CDR1 MNHNS, CDR2 SASEGT. The CDR3 runs 16 residues. Trimming removed 2 bases at V and 2 bases at J, with 16 bases between.

The J gene is TRBJ2-7, the V gene TRBV9; 9 bases are a match to TRBD2. This CDR3 has 17 amino acids. Trimming at V came to 0 bases and at J to 5 bases, leaving 12 bases not matched to a gene. Per germline, CDR1 SGDLS and CDR2 YYNGEE. The CDR3 protein is CASSVGPVGLASHEQYF. In DNA form, the CDR3 reads TGTGCCAGCAGCGTAGGACCTGTTGGACTAGCGTCCCACGAGCAGTACTTC.

The chain has TRBV5-4 and TRBJ1-2, with D perhaps TRBD1 (6 bases). V dropped 2 bases and J dropped 5 bases, with 10 bases sitting between them. The CDR3 is 13 residues long. Germline-derived CDR1 and CDR2 are SGHNT and YYREEE (reference sequence). The CDR3: CASSLGQTYGYTF. The CDR3 nucleotides are TGTGCCAGCAGCTTAGGACAGACTTATGGCTACACCTTC.

As to this clone: Other nucleotide sequences in the sample specify the same CDR3. J is TRBJ2-7 and V is TRBV5-5; 7 nucleotides align to TRBD1. Germline V gene sequence: CDR1 SGHKS, CDR2 YYEKEE (reference sequence). CDR3 length equals 14 residues. Trimming at V came to 0 bases and at J to 0 bases, leaving 0 bases not matched to a gene. The CDR3 loop is CASSLAGGSYEQYF. CDR3 bases: TGTGCCAGCAGCTTGGCAGGGGGCTCCTACGAGCAGTACTTC.

This clone was seen a single time. This sequence joins TRBV15 and TRBJ1-2; D is possibly TRBD1 (5 bases). Trimming cost V 0 bases and J 1 base, with 9 bases left between them. CDR3 length equals 15 residues. Per germline, CDR1 LNHNV and CDR2 YYDKDF (reference sequence). The CDR3: CATSRDGGFNYGYTF. CDR3 sequence (DNA): TGTGCCACCAGCAGAGATGGGGGGTTTAACTATGGCTACACCTTC.

V is TRBV5-1 and J is TRBJ1-1, with D possibly matching TRBD1 (5 bases). CDR1 and CDR2 from the germline V gene are SGHRS and YFSETQ. Between the trimmed V and J ends, which lost 0 bases and 0 bases, there was a span of 12 bases. CDR3 length equals 16 residues. DNA for the CDR3: TGCGCCAGCAGCTTGGCCCCGCAGGGTTTGAACACTGAAGCTTTCTTT. This encodes CASSLAPQGLNTEAFF.

This chain links TRBV1 with TRBJ2-3; the listed D gene, TRBD1, was not tested against the DNA. TRBV1 constitutes a pseudogene. CDR3 length equals 18 residues. The CDR3 DNA is TGCACCAGCAGGGATAAAAGCAGGGGCCCCTACTGCACAGATACGCAGTATTTT. Its protein is CTSRDKSRGPYCTDTQYF.

This chain joins TRBV5-4 and TRBJ2-1; 10 nucleotides line up with TRBD2. From germline, CDR1 is SGHNT and CDR2 YYREEE (reference sequence). V lost 4 bases and J lost 4; bases outside the gene matches: 8. CDR3 length equals 16 residues. For the CDR3, the DNA is TGTGCCAGCAGCCGCGGTACTAGCGGGACTTACAATGAGCAGTTCTTC. Encoded protein: CASSRGTSGTYNEQFF.

J is TRBJ2-1 and V is TRBV29-1, with TRBD2 matching over 7 bases. CDR1 is SQVTM, CDR2 ANQGSEA, per germline. V was clipped by 3 bases and J by 1 base; unmatched bases: 15. This CDR3 contains 18 residues. The CDR3 spells CSVDGSGGRAFSYNEQFF. CDR3 coding DNA: TGCAGCGTTGATGGGTCTGGGGGGAGGGCTTTTTCCTACAATGAGCAGTTCTTC.

This clone was recorded a few times. J is TRBJ2-6 and V is TRBV19; a weak D match, TRBD1 (6 bases). This CDR3 comprises 17 residues. Germline-derived CDR1 and CDR2 are LNHDA and SQIVND (reference sequence). V was clipped by 10 bases and J by 0 bases, with 19 bases between them. The CDR3 DNA sequence: TGTGCCACCCTCAGTCTGGACAGTTTCTCTGGGGCCAACGTCCTGACTTTC. It encodes CATLSLDSFSGANVLTF.

This clone was seen a handful of times. V and J are TRBV6-6 and TRBJ2-7; 8 bases line up with TRBD2. Trimming removed 4 bases from V and 5 bases from J; junction bases left unmatched: 10. The CDR3 loop spans 15 amino acids. Germline V gene sequence: CDR1 MNHNY, CDR2 SVGAGI (reference sequence). The CDR3 spells CASSFGGAPADEQYF. DNA for the CDR3: TGTGCCAGCAGTTTCGGGGGGGCCCCCGCTGACGAGCAGTACTTC.